The rows below give T cell receptor beta chains drawn from one sample of a study of blood T cells in healthy people across ages. TCRdb reprocessed the 5' RACE reads via MiXCR and lists one record per CDR3 protein. The repertoire holds about 780,000 distinct CDR3 sequences, with less than 80% as singletons. Sequencing was done on a sample of blood. Receptor source: a man under 40 in good health. The CDR3 runs from the conserved cysteine through the conserved F or W. Clone size is shown for a subset of rows, as once, few, many or a class of expanded clone.

V gene	clone size	J gene	CDR3 protein
TRBV29-1	.	TRBJ2-3	CSVNPRPGSTDTQYF
TRBV27	.	TRBJ1-2	CVSSFAGQGVHGYTF
TRBV4-3	.	TRBJ2-5	CASSLWAAIGGGQETQYF
TRBV12-3/TRBV12-4	.	TRBJ2-5	CASSSSVETGGQETQYF
TRBV11-2	few	TRBJ2-3	CASSIRDRGTDTQYF
TRBV29-1	.	TRBJ2-3	CSIDGGSTDTQYF
TRBV20-1	.	TRBJ1-2	CSASSLYGYTF
TRBV20-1	.	TRBJ2-3	CSASKDLPQADTQYF
TRBV29-1	.	TRBJ2-6	CSVGGSEGANVLTF
TRBV20-1	.	TRBJ2-7	CSASGGTSGSYEQYF
TRBV20-1	few	TRBJ1-4	CSARSRAPGQATNEKLFF
TRBV29-1	.	.	CSAGLAGGYEQYF
TRBV12-3/TRBV12-4	few	TRBJ1-2	CASSTQGQGYTF
TRBV20-1	.	TRBJ2-1	CSARDLQVAYNEQFF
TRBV25-1	.	TRBJ2-3	CASSEVAGLLTDTQYF
TRBV7-9	few	TRBJ1-4	CASSLTGEPNEKLFF
TRBV28	.	TRBJ2-5	CASSIPREPATQYF
TRBV6-2/TRBV6-3	few	TRBJ2-1	CASSYGESTSNEQFF
TRBV5-1	few	TRBJ2-3	CASTPGQGTDTQYF
TRBV6-2/TRBV6-3	.	TRBJ2-1	CASSYPPKPGLADLSYNEQFF
TRBV19	.	TRBJ2-1	CASSQAGLTGEQFF
TRBV18	.	TRBJ2-5	CASARSLGVAETQYF
TRBV2	few	TRBJ2-3	CASSEGRFEDTQYF
TRBV2	once	TRBJ1-4	CASLLGGSTNEKLFF
TRBV6-5	.	TRBJ2-3	CASSTRQGEGRDTQYF
TRBV7-3	.	TRBJ2-1	CASSLQAGAGYEQFF
TRBV29-1	.	TRBJ2-2	CSVSGTGLTGELFF
TRBV27	.	TRBJ2-7	CASSLWWQGGPYEQYF
TRBV7-9	once	TRBJ1-1	CASSLPGVTEAFF